This TCR beta chain was obtained from a study of response to subunit inactivated influenza vaccine. In TCRdb, the RT-PCR reads were re-called with MiXCR into one record per CDR3 protein. The sample has 550,000 to 800,000 distinct CDR3 sequences, roughly 14% seen once. Germline-derived CDR1 and CDR2 are SGHAT and FQNNGV. CDR3 size: 13 residues. Trimming removed 6 bases at V and 3 bases at J, with 11 bases between. Study-wide findings and caveats: Authors suggested each seasonal influenza vaccination recruits few new T cells.

This clonotype turned up a few times. Its antigen is unidentified. This receptor was taken from a man aged 45 to 65 who received an inactivated influenza vaccine. The sample was PBMCs from blood, taken 14 to 15 days before vaccination. J is TRBJ2-5 and V is TRBV11-2; D not resolved. The CDR3 protein is CASRSVEKETQYF. In DNA form, the CDR3 reads TGTGCCAGCAGATCCGTGGAGAAAGAGACCCAGTACTTC.